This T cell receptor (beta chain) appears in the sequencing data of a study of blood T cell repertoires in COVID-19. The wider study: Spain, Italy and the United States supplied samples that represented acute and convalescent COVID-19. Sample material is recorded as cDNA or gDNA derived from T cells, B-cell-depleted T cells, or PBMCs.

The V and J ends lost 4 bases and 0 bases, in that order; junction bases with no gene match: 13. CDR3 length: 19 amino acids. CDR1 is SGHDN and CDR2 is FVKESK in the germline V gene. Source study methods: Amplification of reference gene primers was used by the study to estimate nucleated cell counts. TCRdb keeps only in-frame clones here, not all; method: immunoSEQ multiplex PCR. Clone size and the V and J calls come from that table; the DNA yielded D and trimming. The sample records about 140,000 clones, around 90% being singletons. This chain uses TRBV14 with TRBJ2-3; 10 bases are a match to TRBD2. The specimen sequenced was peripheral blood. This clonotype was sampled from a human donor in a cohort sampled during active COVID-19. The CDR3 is CASSPLAGTSDTSTDTQYF. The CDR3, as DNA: TGTGCCAGCAGCCCCCTCGCGGGGACTAGCGATACTAGCACAGATACGCAGTATTTT.